The rows below give T cell receptor beta chains drawn from one sample of a study of OX40 agonist ivuxolimab in advanced cancers. Here immunoSEQ multiplex PCR was the method, and the copy in TCRdb shows in-frame clones only, minus some. The repertoire holds around 80,000 clones, with just over 85% as singletons. The sample was CD4+ or CD8+ T cells sorted from blood, taken in a trial of the OX40 agonist ivuxolimab. These receptors were obtained from an adult with an advanced solid tumor such as melanoma, head and neck, liver or kidney cancer. The CDR3 runs from the conserved cysteine through the conserved F or W. The D gene is left open where the match is weak. Clone size appears in some rows only: once, few, many, or a class for an expanded clone.

D gene: -; J gene: TRBJ2-7; V gene: TRBV28; clone size: -; CDR3 DNA: TGTGCTACAATGGAGACTACTCTGCAGTACTTC; CDR3 protein: CATMETTLQYF
D gene: -; J gene: TRBJ1-1; V gene: TRBV30; clone size: few; CDR3 DNA: TGTGCCTGGAGTTCAGGCAACGGGAACACTGAAGCTTTCTTT; CDR3 protein: CAWSSGNGNTEAFF
D gene: TRBD2; J gene: TRBJ2-1; V gene: TRBV7-2; clone size: -; CDR3 DNA: TGTGCCAGCGGACCACCTCTAGCGGGAGCCTACAATGAGCAGTTCTTC; CDR3 protein: CASGPPLAGAYNEQFF
D gene: TRBD2; J gene: TRBJ2-7; V gene: TRBV6-5; clone size: once; CDR3 DNA: TGTGCCAGCAGTTACTATGCTAGCGGGAGCTACGAGCAGTACTTC; CDR3 protein: CASSYYASGSYEQYF
D gene: TRBD2; J gene: TRBJ2-3; V gene: TRBV4-1; clone size: once; CDR3 DNA: TGCGCCAGCAGCCAAAACTTATTCAGCGGGAGGGGAGATACGCAGTATTTT; CDR3 protein: CASSQNLFSGRGDTQYF
D gene: -; J gene: TRBJ2-3; V gene: TRBV5-6; clone size: once; CDR3 DNA: TGTGCCAGCACCCACCAGGGCACAGATACGCAGTATTTT; CDR3 protein: CASTHQGTDTQYF
D gene: TRBD1; J gene: TRBJ2-7; V gene: TRBV5-1; clone size: -; CDR3 DNA: TGCGCCAGCAGCTTGGGGGACAGGGGCCCCTACGAGCAGTACTTC; CDR3 protein: CASSLGDRGPYEQYF
D gene: -; J gene: TRBJ1-1; V gene: TRBV15; clone size: -; CDR3 DNA: TGTGCCACCAGCAGACCCGGTTTGAACACTGAAGCTTTCTTT; CDR3 protein: CATSRPGLNTEAFF
D gene: -; J gene: TRBJ2-2; V gene: TRBV5-1; clone size: -; CDR3 DNA: TGCGCCAGCAGCTTGGAACAGACGAACACCGGGGAGCTGTTTTTT; CDR3 protein: CASSLEQTNTGELFF
D gene: -; J gene: TRBJ2-5; V gene: TRBV4-2; clone size: -; CDR3 DNA: TGTGCCAGCAGCCAAGGGGGGACTCGAGGAGAGACCCAGTACTTC; CDR3 protein: CASSQGGTRGETQYF
D gene: -; J gene: TRBJ2-5; V gene: TRBV7-8; clone size: -; CDR3 DNA: TGTGCCAGCAGTCACGGAGCCGAGACCCAGTACTTC; CDR3 protein: CASSHGAETQYF
D gene: -; J gene: TRBJ2-7; V gene: TRBV11-3; clone size: -; CDR3 DNA: TGTGCCAGCAGCTTGAATACGACATGGCGAGACGAGCAGTACTTC; CDR3 protein: CASSLNTTWRDEQYF
D gene: TRBD1; J gene: TRBJ1-4; V gene: TRBV7-8; clone size: -; CDR3 DNA: TGTGCCAGCAGTCACACCCCCGACAGGGGGAAAAAACTGTTTTTT; CDR3 protein: CASSHTPDRGKKLFF
D gene: -; J gene: TRBJ2-6; V gene: TRBV5-5; clone size: -; CDR3 DNA: TGTGCCAGCAGCTTGACGTACGGGGCCAACGTCCTGACTTTC; CDR3 protein: CASSLTYGANVLTF
D gene: -; J gene: TRBJ1-1; V gene: TRBV7-3; clone size: -; CDR3 DNA: TGTGCCAGCAGCGCACAGGTTGAGAGTAGGGCTTTCTTT; CDR3 protein: CASSAQVESRAFF
D gene: -; J gene: TRBJ2-3; V gene: TRBV6-4; clone size: -; CDR3 DNA: TGTGCCAGCAGTGACTCGGAGCGGGCGGGAGATACGCAGTATTTT; CDR3 protein: CASSDSERAGDTQYF
D gene: -; J gene: TRBJ1-2; V gene: TRBV29-1; clone size: -; CDR3 DNA: TGCAGCGTTGGGCGGCAGGGGACTAACTATGGCTACACCTTC; CDR3 protein: CSVGRQGTNYGYTF
D gene: TRBD1; J gene: TRBJ2-7; V gene: TRBV28; clone size: -; CDR3 DNA: TGTGCCAGCAGTGCTACCTCGGGACAGACCTACGAGCAGTACTTC; CDR3 protein: CASSATSGQTYEQYF
D gene: -; J gene: TRBJ1-2; V gene: TRBV6-5; clone size: -; CDR3 DNA: TGTGCCAGCAGTCTTGACGGCAACTATGGCTACACCTTC; CDR3 protein: CASSLDGNYGYTF
D gene: -; J gene: TRBJ2-2; V gene: TRBV7-2; clone size: once; CDR3 DNA: TGTGCCAGCAGCTTCCAGGAGGCCGGGGAGCTGTTTTTT; CDR3 protein: CASSFQEAGELFF
D gene: -; J gene: TRBJ2-7; V gene: TRBV7-3; clone size: -; CDR3 DNA: TGTGCCAGCAGCTTACGGGGGACAGACTCCGAGCAGTACTTC; CDR3 protein: CASSLRGTDSEQYF
D gene: -; J gene: TRBJ2-5; V gene: TRBV9; clone size: -; CDR3 DNA: TGTGCCAGCAGCGCAGAGGTGGGGAGGGAGACCCAGTACTTC; CDR3 protein: CASSAEVGRETQYF